This passage covers 9 T cell receptor beta chains from one sample sequenced in a study of beta chain features in type 1 diabetes (dated by TCRdb to the late 2010s). Library preparation was by the immunoSEQ multiplex PCR assay. The entire amount of isolated RNA was reverse transcribed using the High Capacity cDNA Reverse Transcription Kit, so the sequenced TCRB transcripts were expressed ones. The clones in this table, taken by TCRdb from immuneACCESS, are in-frame only. Not every clone is retained; where verified, under half of the shortfall comes from an unresolved V gene, and the cause of the rest is unknown. This sample comprises about 210,000 clones, 9.5% to 13% of them detected only once. The ten largest clones capture over 1% of the sample. The sequencing sample was made of central memory CD4+ T cells from blood. Source of these receptors: a man aged 18 to 29 in good health.

This clone has more than one count but fewer than ten. The chain joins TRBV18 to TRBJ2-7; 9 bases are a match to TRBD1. This CDR3 contains 15 residues. Germline lookup yields CDR1 KGHSH and CDR2 LQKENI. Trimming cost V 2 bases and J 5 bases; bases outside gene matches: 7. For the CDR3, the DNA is TGTGCCAGCTCACCAAATCGGGACAGGGCCCACGAGCAGTACTTC. This gives the protein CASSPNRDRAHEQYF.

The rearrangement uses TRBV20-1 and TRBJ1-4; D remains unclear. This CDR3 spans 10 amino acids. The V and J ends lost 5 bases and 8 bases respectively, with 6 bases between them. Germline V lookup: CDR1 DFQATT, CDR2 SNEGSKA (reference sequence). The CDR3 nucleotides read TGCAGTGCTCGTAGGGAAAAACTGTTTTTT. It specifies CSARREKLFF.

The V call is TRBV4-3, the J call TRBJ2-7; 14 bases align to TRBD2. The CDR3 consists of 14 residues. With 5 bases clipped from V and 7 bases from J, the junction kept 4 bases outside the gene matches. CDR1 and CDR2 (germline): LGHNA, YSLEER. In DNA form, the CDR3 reads TGCGCCAGCAGCTTCGGACTAGCGGGAGGAGAGCAGTACTTC. This encodes CASSFGLAGGEQYF.

The V and J genes are TRBV9 and TRBJ2-7; TRBD2 matches 11 bases. V trimming: 2 bases; J trimming: 6 bases; junction bases outside the gene matches: 13. The germline gives CDR1 SGDLS, CDR2 YYNGEE. This CDR3 spans 17 amino acids. In DNA, the CDR3 is TGTGCCAGCAGCGTGGACATCGGACTAGCGGGTTTGGGCGAGCAGTACTTC. Protein product: CASSVDIGLAGLGEQYF.

Written as DNA, the CDR3 is TGTGCCAGCAGTCCTCACCGAAGACAGGGGATTAATGAAAAACTGTTTTTT. Translation gives CASSPHRRQGINEKLFF. This rearrangement joins TRBV27 to TRBJ1-4; 8 bases agree with TRBD1. This CDR3 has 17 amino acids. The V gene end was trimmed by 5 bases and the J gene end by 4 bases; junction bases not matched to a gene: 12. Germline V lookup: CDR1 MNHEY, CDR2 SMNVEV (reference sequence).

Remarks on this clone: Germline and junction disagree at one end, which may indicate a read error. The chain couples TRBV7-7 to TRBJ2-1, with TRBD1 identical over 10 bases. The CDR3 totals 15 residues. Germline values: CDR1 SSHAT, CDR2 FNYEAQ (reference sequence). The DNA of the CDR3 is TGTGCTAGCAGCCTGGACAGGGGGTCCTACAATGAGCAGTTCTTC. This translates into CASSLDRGSYNEQFF.

This clone was detected ten times or more. V is TRBV10-3 and J is TRBJ2-1; unclear D gene. This CDR3 region has 11 residues. Germline lookup yields CDR1 ENHRY and CDR2 SYGVKD. V shed 3 bases and J shed 7 bases, with 4 bases lying between them. CDR3 amino acids: CAISDANEQFF. CDR3 nucleotide sequence: TGTGCCATCAGTGATGCTAATGAGCAGTTCTTC.

Only a few counts were recorded for this clone. One end of the junction does not line up with germline, which may come from a read error. V usage is TRBV28 and J usage is TRBJ2-7; 10 positions match TRBD1. The CDR3 totals 15 residues. Germline V gives CDR1 MDHEN, CDR2 SYDVKM. In DNA form, the CDR3 reads TGTGCCCGCAGTCCTCCGGGACAGGGGTTCCACGAGCAGTACTTC. Protein: CARSPPGQGFHEQYF.

This clone has more than one count but fewer than ten. This chain joins TRBV6-6 and TRBJ2-1; D remains ambiguous. This CDR3 contains 12 residues. The ends were cut back, 6 bases at V and 10 bases at J, with 13 bases in the middle. The germline gives CDR1 MNHNY, CDR2 SVGAGI (reference sequence). CDR3 bases: TGTGCCAGCAGCCGCCCCCTGGGGGAGCAGTTCTTC. Translating it yields CASSRPLGEQFF.